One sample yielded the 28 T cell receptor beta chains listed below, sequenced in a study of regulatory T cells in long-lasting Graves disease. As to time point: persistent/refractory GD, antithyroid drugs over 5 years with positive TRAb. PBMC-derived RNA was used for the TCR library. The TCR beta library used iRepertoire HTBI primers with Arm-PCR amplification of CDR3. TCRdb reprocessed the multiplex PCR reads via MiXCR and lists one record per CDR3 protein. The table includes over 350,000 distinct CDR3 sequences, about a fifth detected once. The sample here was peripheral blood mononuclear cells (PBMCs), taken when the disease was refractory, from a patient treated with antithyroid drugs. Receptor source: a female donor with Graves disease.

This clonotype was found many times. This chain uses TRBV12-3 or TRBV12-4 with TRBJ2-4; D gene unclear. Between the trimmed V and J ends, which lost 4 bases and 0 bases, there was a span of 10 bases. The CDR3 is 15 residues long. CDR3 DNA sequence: TGTGCCAGCAGTTGGAATTCGTTAGCCAAAAACATTCAGTACTTC. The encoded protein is CASSWNSLAKNIQYF.

Written as DNA, the CDR3 is TGTGCCAGCAAAGGACAGGGGGGCTGGGACTATGGCTACACCTTC. It specifies CASKGQGGWDYGYTF. This rearrangement joins TRBV6-1 to TRBJ1-2, with TRBD1 matching over 10 bases. The CDR3 spans 15 residues. Germline V gene data show CDR1 as MNHNS and CDR2 as SASEGT. After removal of 7 bases from V and 3 bases from J, the junction contained 8 bases not matched to a gene.

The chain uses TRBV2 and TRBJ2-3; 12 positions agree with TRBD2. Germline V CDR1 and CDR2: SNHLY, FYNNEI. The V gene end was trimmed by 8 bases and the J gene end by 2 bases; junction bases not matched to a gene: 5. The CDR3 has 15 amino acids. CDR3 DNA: TGTGCCAGCGGCCGACTAGCGGGAGTCACAGATACGCAGTATTTT. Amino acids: CASGRLAGVTDTQYF.

This CDR3 is CSAGAGLAEETQYF. The CDR3 DNA sequence: TGCAGTGCTGGAGCGGGACTAGCGGAAGAGACCCAGTACTTC. The rearrangement joins TRBV20-1 to TRBJ2-5, with 11 bases lining up with TRBD2. The V gene end was trimmed by 5 bases and the J gene end by 3 bases; junction bases not matched to a gene: 5. Germline lookup yields CDR1 DFQATT and CDR2 SNEGSKA (reference sequence). The CDR3 is 14 amino acids.

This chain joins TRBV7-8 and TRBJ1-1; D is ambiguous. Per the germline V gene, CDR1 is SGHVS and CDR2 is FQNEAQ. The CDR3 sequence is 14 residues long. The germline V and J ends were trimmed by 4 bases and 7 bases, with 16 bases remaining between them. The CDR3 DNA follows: TGTGCCAGCAGCTCAGGTCGGGGTTTTTTTGAAGCTTTCTTT. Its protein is CASSSGRGFFEAFF.

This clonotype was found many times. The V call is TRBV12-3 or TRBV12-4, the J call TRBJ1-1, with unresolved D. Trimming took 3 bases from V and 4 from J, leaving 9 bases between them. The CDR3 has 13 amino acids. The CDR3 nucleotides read TGTGCCAGCAGTTTTGTTCGAAGCACTGAAGCTTTCTTT. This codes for CASSFVRSTEAFF.

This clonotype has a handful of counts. The CDR3 DNA is TGTGCCTGGAGTGACTCAGTAGAGCAGCCCCAGCATTTT. This gives the protein CAWSDSVEQPQHF. The rearrangement uses TRBV30 and TRBJ1-5; D uncertain. The CDR3 is 13 amino acids. V was cut by 1 base and J by 7 bases, with 11 bases left in between. Germline CDR1 is GTSNPN and CDR2 is SVGIG (reference sequence).

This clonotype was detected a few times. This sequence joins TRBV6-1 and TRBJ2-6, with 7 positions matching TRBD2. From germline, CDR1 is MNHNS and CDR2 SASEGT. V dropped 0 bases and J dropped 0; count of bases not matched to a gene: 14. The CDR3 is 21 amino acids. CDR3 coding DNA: TGTGCCAGCAGTGAAGCGCTTCTGGGGTCGGGGGGTATCTCTGGGGCCAACGTCCTGACTTTC. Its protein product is CASSEALLGSGGISGANVLTF.

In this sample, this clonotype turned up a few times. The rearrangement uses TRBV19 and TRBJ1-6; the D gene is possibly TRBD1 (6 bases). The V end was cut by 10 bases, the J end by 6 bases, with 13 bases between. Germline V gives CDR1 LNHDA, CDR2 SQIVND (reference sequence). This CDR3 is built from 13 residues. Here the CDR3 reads CATKTGSNSPLHF. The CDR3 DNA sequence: TGTGCCACCAAGACAGGTTCTAATTCACCCCTCCACTTT.

The CDR3 coding sequence is TGTGCCAGCAGCTTAGCCGGTAACACGAACACTGAAGCTTTCTTT. This codes for CASSLAGNTNTEAFF. The genes are TRBV7-2 and TRBJ1-1, with unresolved D. V was shortened by 0 bases and J by 1 base, with 9 bases between the two germline ends. The CDR3 extends over 15 amino acids. Germline V lookup: CDR1 SGHTA, CDR2 FQGNSA. The whole variable domain, filled in from reference TRBV7-2 and TRBJ1-1, reads GAGVSQSPSNKVTEKGKDVELRCDPISGHTALYWYRQSLGQGLEFLIYFQGNSAPDKSGLPSDRFSAERTGGSVSTLTIQRTQQEDSAVYLCASSLAGNTNTEAFFGQGTRLTVV.

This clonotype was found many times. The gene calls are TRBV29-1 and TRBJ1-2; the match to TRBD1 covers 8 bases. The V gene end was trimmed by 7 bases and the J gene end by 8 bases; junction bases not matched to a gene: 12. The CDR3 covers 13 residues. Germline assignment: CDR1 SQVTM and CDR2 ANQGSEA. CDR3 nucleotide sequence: TGCAGCGCTGAGTCCCAGGGGGCGCTGGGCTACACCTTC. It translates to CSAESQGALGYTF.

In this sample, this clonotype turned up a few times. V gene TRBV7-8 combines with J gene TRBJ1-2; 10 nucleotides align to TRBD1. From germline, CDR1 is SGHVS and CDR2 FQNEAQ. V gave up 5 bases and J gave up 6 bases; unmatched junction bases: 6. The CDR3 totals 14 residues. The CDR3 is CASSARQGADGYTF. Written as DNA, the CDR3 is TGTGCCAGCAGCGCCCGACAGGGGGCAGATGGCTACACCTTC.

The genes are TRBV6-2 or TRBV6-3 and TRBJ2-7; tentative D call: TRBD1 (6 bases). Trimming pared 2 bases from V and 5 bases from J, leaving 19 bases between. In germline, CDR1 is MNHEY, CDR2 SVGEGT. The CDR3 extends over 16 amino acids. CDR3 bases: TGTGCCAGCAGTTACCCTACAGGGTTCGAATCGGACGAGCAGTACTTC. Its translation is CASSYPTGFESDEQYF.

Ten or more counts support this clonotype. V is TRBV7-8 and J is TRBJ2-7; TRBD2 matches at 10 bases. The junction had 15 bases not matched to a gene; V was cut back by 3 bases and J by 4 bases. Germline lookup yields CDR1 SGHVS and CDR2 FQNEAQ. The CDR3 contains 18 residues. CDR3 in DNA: TGTGCCAGCAGCTTGCCCCACCTCCTGACTAGCGGGCTTTACGAGCAGTACTTC. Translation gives CASSLPHLLTSGLYEQYF. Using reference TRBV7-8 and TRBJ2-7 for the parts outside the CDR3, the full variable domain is GAGVSQSPRYKVAKRGQDVALRCDPISGHVSLFWYQQALGQGPEFLTYFQNEAQLDKSGLPSDRFFAERPEGSVSTLKIQRTQQEDSAVYLCASSLPHLLTSGLYEQYFGPGTRLTVT.

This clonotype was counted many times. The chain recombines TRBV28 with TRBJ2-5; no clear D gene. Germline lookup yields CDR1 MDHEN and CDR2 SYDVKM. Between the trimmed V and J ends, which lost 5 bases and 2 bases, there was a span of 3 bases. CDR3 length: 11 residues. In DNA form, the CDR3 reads TGTGCCAGCAGTGGGCAAGAGACCCAGTACTTC. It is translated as CASSGQETQYF.

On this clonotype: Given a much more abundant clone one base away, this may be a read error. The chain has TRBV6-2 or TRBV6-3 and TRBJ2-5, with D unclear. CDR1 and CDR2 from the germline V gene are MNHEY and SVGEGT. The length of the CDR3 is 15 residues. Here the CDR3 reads CASSYPLSRQENQYF. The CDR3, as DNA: TGTGCCAGCAGTTACCCTCTGAGCAGGCAAGAGAACCAGTACTTC.

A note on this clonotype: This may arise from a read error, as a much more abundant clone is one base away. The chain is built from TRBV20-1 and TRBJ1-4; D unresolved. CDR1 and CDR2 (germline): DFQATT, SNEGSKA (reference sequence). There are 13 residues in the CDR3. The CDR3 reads CSTSPGMAEKLFF. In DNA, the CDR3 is TGCAGTACTAGTCCTGGGATGGCCGAAAAACTGTTTTTT.

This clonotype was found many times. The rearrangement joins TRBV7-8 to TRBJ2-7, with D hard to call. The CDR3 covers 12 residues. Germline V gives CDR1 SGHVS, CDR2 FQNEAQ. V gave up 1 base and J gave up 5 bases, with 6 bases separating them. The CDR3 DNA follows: TGTGCCAGCAGCTTAGGGAGCCACGAGCAGTACTTC. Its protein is CASSLGSHEQYF.

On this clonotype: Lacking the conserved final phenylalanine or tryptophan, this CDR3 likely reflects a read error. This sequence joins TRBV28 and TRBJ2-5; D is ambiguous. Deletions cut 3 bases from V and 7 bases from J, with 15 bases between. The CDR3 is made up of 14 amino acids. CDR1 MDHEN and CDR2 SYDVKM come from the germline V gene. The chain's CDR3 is CASSFSVGTGTQYV. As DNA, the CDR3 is TGTGCCAGCAGTTTCTCAGTCGGCACGGGGACCCAGTACGTC.

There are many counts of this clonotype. This CDR3 is CSARFGVETQYF. CDR3 nucleotides: TGCAGTGCTAGGTTCGGTGTGGAGACCCAGTACTTC. V usage is TRBV20-1 and J usage is TRBJ2-5; D remains unclear. V was trimmed by 3 bases and J by 5 bases, leaving 10 bases between them. The CDR3 has 12 residues. CDR1 is DFQATT, CDR2 SNEGSKA, per germline (reference sequence).

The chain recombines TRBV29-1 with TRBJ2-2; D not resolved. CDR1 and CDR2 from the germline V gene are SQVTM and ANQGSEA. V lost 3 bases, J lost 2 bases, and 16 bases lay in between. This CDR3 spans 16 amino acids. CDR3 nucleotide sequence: TGCAGCGTTGAGCTCAGGAAGTATGGAAACACCGGGGAGCTGTTTTTT. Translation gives CSVELRKYGNTGELFF.

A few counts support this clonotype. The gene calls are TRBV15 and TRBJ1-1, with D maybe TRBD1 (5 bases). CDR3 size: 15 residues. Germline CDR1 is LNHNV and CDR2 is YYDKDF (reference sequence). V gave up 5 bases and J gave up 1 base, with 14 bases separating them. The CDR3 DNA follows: TGTGCCACCAGCGCCTCGGGGCAGTCGAACACTGAAGCTTTCTTT. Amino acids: CATSASGQSNTEAFF.

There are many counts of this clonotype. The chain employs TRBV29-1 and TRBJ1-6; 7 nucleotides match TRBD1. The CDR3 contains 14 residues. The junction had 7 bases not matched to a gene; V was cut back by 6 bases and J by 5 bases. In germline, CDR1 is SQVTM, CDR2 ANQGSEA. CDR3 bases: TGCAGCGTAGCATACGGGACAGATAATTCACCCCTCCACTTT. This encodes CSVAYGTDNSPLHF.

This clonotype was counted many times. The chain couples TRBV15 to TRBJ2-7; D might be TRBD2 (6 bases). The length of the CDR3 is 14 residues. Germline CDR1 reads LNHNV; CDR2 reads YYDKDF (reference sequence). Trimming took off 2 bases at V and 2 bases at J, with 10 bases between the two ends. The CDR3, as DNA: TGTGCCACCAGCAGATCGGGACTTGCCTACGAGCAGTACTTC. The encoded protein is CATSRSGLAYEQYF. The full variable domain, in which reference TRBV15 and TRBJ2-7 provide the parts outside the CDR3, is DAMVIQNPRYQVTQFGKPVTLSCSQTLNHNVMYWYQQKSSQAPKLLFHYYDKDFNNEADTPDNFQSRRPNTSFCFLDIRSPGLGDTAMYLCATSRSGLAYEQYFGPGTRLTVT.

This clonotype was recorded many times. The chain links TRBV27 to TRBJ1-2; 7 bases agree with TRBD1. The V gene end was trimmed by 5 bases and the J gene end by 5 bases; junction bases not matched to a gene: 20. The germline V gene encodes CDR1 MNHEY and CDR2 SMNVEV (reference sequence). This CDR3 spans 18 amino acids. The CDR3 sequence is CASSKTGNLPGGKYGYTF. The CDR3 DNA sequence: TGTGCCAGCAGTAAGACAGGGAATCTCCCAGGGGGGAAATATGGCTACACCTTC.

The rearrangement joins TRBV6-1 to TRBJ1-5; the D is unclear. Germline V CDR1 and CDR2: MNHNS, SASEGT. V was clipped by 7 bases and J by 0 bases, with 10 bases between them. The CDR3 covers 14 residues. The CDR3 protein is CASTNGYSNQPQHF. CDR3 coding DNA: TGTGCCAGCACAAACGGATATAGCAATCAGCCCCAGCATTTT.

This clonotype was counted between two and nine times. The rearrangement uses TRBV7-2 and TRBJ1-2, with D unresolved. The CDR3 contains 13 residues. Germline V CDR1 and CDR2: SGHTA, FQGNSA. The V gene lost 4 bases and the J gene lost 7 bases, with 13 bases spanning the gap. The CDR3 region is CASSYEGVGGYTF. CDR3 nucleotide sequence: TGTGCCAGCAGCTACGAGGGTGTCGGTGGCTACACCTTC.

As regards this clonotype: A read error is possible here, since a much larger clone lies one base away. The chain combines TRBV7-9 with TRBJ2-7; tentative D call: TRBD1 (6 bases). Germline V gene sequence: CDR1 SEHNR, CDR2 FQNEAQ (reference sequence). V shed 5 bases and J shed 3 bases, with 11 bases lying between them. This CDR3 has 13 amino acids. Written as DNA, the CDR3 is TGTGCCAGCAGCCCGGGACATATCTACGAGCAGTACTTC. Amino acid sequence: CASSPGHIYEQYF.